This entry lists 24 T cell receptor beta chains sequenced from one sample in a study of OX40 agonist ivuxolimab in advanced cancers. Using immunoSEQ multiplex PCR, the repertoire was profiled, and TCRdb retains in-frame clones only, with some absent. The sample has about 96,000 clones, less than 95% seen once. This specimen consisted of CD4+ or CD8+ T cells sorted from blood, obtained in a trial of the OX40 agonist ivuxolimab. These receptors all come from an adult with an advanced solid tumor such as melanoma, head and neck, liver or kidney cancer.

In this sample, this clone turned up once. The chain is built from TRBV10-3 and TRBJ2-3, with D maybe TRBD2 (5 bases). The length of the CDR3 is 13 residues. Trimming pared 6 bases from V and 0 bases from J, leaving 7 bases between. CDR1 is ENHRY, CDR2 SYGVKD, per germline. The CDR3 DNA follows: TGTGCCATCAGGAGCGGTAGCACAGATACGCAGTATTTT. Protein: CAIRSGSTDTQYF.

This CDR3 reads CASSPGFQETQYF. The CDR3 nucleotides read TGCGCCAGCAGCCCCGGGTTCCAAGAGACCCAGTACTTC. V is TRBV5-1 and J is TRBJ2-5; no clear D. The CDR3 has 13 residues. The germline V gene has CDR1 SGHRS and CDR2 YFSETQ. V gave up 4 bases and J gave up 1 base, with 8 bases separating them.

V usage is TRBV5-6 and J usage is TRBJ2-5; D is perhaps TRBD1 (6 bases). CDR1 is SGHDT, CDR2 YYEEEE, per germline. The CDR3 runs 14 residues. V was pared by 6 bases and J by 4 bases, with 16 bases between. In nucleotides, the CDR3 is TGTGCCAGCAACATCAGGGGCGGAGGAGAGACCCAGTACTTC. Its protein is CASNIRGGGETQYF.

The genes are TRBV6-5 and TRBJ1-1; perhaps TRBD1 as D (6 bases). This CDR3 is 14 amino acids long. V dropped 5 bases and J dropped 0 bases, with 10 bases sitting between them. Germline V lookup: CDR1 MNHEY, CDR2 SVGAGI. DNA of the CDR3: TGTGCCAGCAGTACCGGACAGTTGAACACTGAAGCTTTCTTT. It specifies CASSTGQLNTEAFF.

This chain links TRBV5-6 with TRBJ1-1; D not resolved. The CDR3 is 14 residues long. V dropped 0 bases and J dropped 3 bases, with 9 bases sitting between them. Germline V gene lookup returns CDR1 SGHDT and CDR2 YYEEEE. The CDR3 reads CASSLAGGDTEAFF. CDR3 DNA: TGTGCCAGCAGCTTGGCCGGCGGGGACACTGAAGCTTTCTTT.

The chain joins TRBV5-4 to TRBJ2-1; D call uncertain. V was trimmed by 3 bases and J by 2 bases, leaving 6 bases between them. Germline V gene data show CDR1 as SGHNT and CDR2 as YYREEE (reference sequence). This CDR3 spans 13 amino acids. This chain's CDR3 is CASSSDTYNEQFF. In DNA, the CDR3 is TGTGCCAGCAGCTCCGACACCTACAATGAGCAGTTCTTC.

The gene calls are TRBV5-6 and TRBJ2-7, with 9 bases identical to TRBD2. The CDR3 extends over 15 amino acids. J was trimmed by 3 bases and V by 4 bases; bases with no gene match: 8. Germline V gives CDR1 SGHDT, CDR2 YYEEEE. Written as DNA, the CDR3 is TGTGCCAGCAGCCCAGAGGGTAGCGGGAGCTACGAGCAGTACTTC. Amino acid sequence: CASSPEGSGSYEQYF. The complete variable domain, with remaining parts taken from reference TRBV5-6 and TRBJ2-7, reads DAGVTQSPTHLIKTRGQQVTLRCSPKSGHDTVSWYQQALGQGPQFIFQYYEEEERQRGNFPDRFSGHQFPNYSSELNVNALLLGDSALYLCASSPEGSGSYEQYFGPGTRLTVT.

In its sample, this clone was seen a few times. V usage is TRBV28 and J usage is TRBJ1-5, with TRBD1 identical over 7 bases. The junction had 17 bases not matched to a gene; V was cut back by 5 bases and J by 7 bases. CDR3 size: 17 residues. Germline loops: CDR1 MDHEN, CDR2 SYDVKM. The CDR3 DNA reads TGTGCCAGCAGTCCCCCAGGACAGGAAAGGTTGAGGCAGCCCCAGCATTTT. It codes for CASSPPGQERLRQPQHF.

This clone was detected only a few times. In DNA form, the CDR3 reads TGTGCCAGCAGCCCCGGTCGGGCAAGAGCTTTCTTT. Encoded protein: CASSPGRARAFF. The chain links TRBV5-6 to TRBJ1-1; D is undetermined. The CDR3 has 12 amino acids. Trimming left V 4 bases short and J 10 bases short, with 14 bases between. Germline-derived CDR1 and CDR2 are SGHDT and YYEEEE.

V usage is TRBV19 and J usage is TRBJ2-1; TRBD1 agrees at 7 bases. The CDR3 contains 14 residues. Germline V CDR1 and CDR2: LNHDA, SQIVND (reference sequence). V trimming: 6 bases; J trimming: 4 bases; junction bases outside the gene matches: 6. CDR3 DNA: TGTGCCAGTAGACCGGGACAGAATTACAATGAGCAGTTCTTC. It translates to CASRPGQNYNEQFF. The full variable domain, with the rest looked up from reference TRBV19 and TRBJ2-1, is DGGITQSPKYLFRKEGQNVTLSCEQNLNHDAMYWYRQDPGQGLRLIYYSQIVNDFQKGDIAEGYSVSREKKESFPLTVTSAQKNPTAFYLCASRPGQNYNEQFFGPGTRLTVL.

V gene TRBV4-3 combines with J gene TRBJ1-1, with TRBD1 identical over 9 bases. Germline V gene lookup returns CDR1 LGHNA and CDR2 YSLEER. V trimming: 1 base; J trimming: 2 bases; junction bases outside the gene matches: 2. This CDR3 comprises 15 residues. CDR3 residues: CASSQATGGNTEAFF. The CDR3 region has the DNA TGCGCCAGCAGCCAAGCCACAGGGGGCAACACTGAAGCTTTCTTT.

The CDR3 DNA sequence: TGCGCCAGCAGCTATACGGGAGTGTTCTCCGGGGAGCTGTTTTTT. Translating it yields CASSYTGVFSGELFF. The genes are TRBV4-3 and TRBJ2-2; TRBD2 is a possible D gene (6 bases). Germline assignment: CDR1 LGHNA and CDR2 YSLEER. The CDR3 consists of 15 residues. Deletions cut 5 bases from V and 6 bases from J, with 16 bases between.

This chain links TRBV5-5 with TRBJ2-7, with TRBD1 identical over 10 bases. V lost 4 bases, J lost 5 bases, and 15 bases stayed unmatched. The CDR3 contains 17 residues. CDR1 SGHKS and CDR2 YYEKEE come from the germline V gene (reference sequence). CDR3 residues: CASSPSRDRGVRDEQYF. Written as DNA, the CDR3 is TGTGCCAGCAGCCCGTCCCGGGACAGGGGAGTTAGGGACGAGCAGTACTTC.

The chain uses TRBV7-3 and TRBJ2-7, with D perhaps matching TRBD1 (6 bases). Per the germline V gene, CDR1 is SGHTA and CDR2 is FQGTGA. Trimming cost V 5 bases and J 6 bases, with 11 bases left between them. This CDR3 comprises 12 residues. In nucleotides, the CDR3 is TGTGCCAGCAGCGCAGGGGTTCTCGAGCAGTACTTC. Encoded protein: CASSAGVLEQYF.

The chain has TRBV27 and TRBJ2-7; perhaps TRBD2 as D (5 bases). The CDR3 contains 15 residues. In germline, CDR1 is MNHEY, CDR2 SMNVEV (reference sequence). Trimming took 3 bases from V and 0 from J, leaving 12 bases between them. The CDR3 nucleotides are TGTGCCAGCAGTTTCCTGACGGGAAGCTCCTACGAGCAGTACTTC. It translates to CASSFLTGSSYEQYF.

This sequence joins TRBV4-2 and TRBJ2-3; TRBD2 agrees at 13 bases. The V segment lost 4 bases and the J segment 2 bases; nucleotides outside the gene matches: 6. CDR1 and CDR2 from the germline V gene are LGHNA and YNFKEQ. The CDR3 has 17 amino acids. CDR3 DNA: TGTGCCAGCAGCCCGGTGACTAGCGGGGGGTACACAGATACGCAGTATTTT. Its protein product is CASSPVTSGGYTDTQYF.

As to this clone: At one of its ends the junction is not consistent with the germline gene, which may arise from a read error. The V call is TRBV11-1, the J call TRBJ2-7; 8 nucleotides align to TRBD1. The length of the CDR3 is 12 residues. Germline CDR1 and CDR2: SGHAT and FQDESV (reference sequence). CDR3 sequence reads: CASSANRDRLIF. In DNA, the CDR3 is TGTGCCAGCAGCGCTAACCGGGACAGGTTAATCTTC.

This clone was seen only a few times. The chain links TRBV10-3 to TRBJ1-2; D not certain. The CDR3 contains 13 residues. V lost 0 bases, J lost 3 bases, and 5 bases lay in between. In germline, CDR1 is ENHRY, CDR2 SYGVKD. For the CDR3, the DNA is TGTGCCATCAGTGAGTCGCGGGACTATGGCTACACCTTC. Its translation: CAISESRDYGYTF.

In its sample, this clone was seen once. The chain employs TRBV11-3 and TRBJ2-3; a weak D match, TRBD1 (7 bases). The germline V gene has CDR1 SGHNT and CDR2 YENEEA. Trimming removed 5 bases at V and 3 bases at J, with 15 bases between. The CDR3 runs to 15 residues. The CDR3 loop reads CASSPGGIRTDTQYF. Written as DNA, the CDR3 is TGTGCCAGCAGCCCAGGGGGGATTAGAACAGATACGCAGTATTTT.

This clone was counted a single time. The chain recombines TRBV5-6 with TRBJ1-4; D is unresolved. CDR1 is SGHDT, CDR2 YYEEEE, per germline. V gave up 4 bases and J gave up 4 bases, with 17 bases separating them. This CDR3 has 16 amino acids. DNA of the CDR3: TGTGCCAGCAGCAACGATCCGACCTCTCTTAATGAAAAACTGTTTTTT. It specifies CASSNDPTSLNEKLFF.

J is TRBJ2-1 and V is TRBV19; D perhaps matches TRBD1 (5 bases). CDR3 size: 13 residues. V shed 0 bases and J shed 10 bases, with 10 bases lying between them. Germline V lookup: CDR1 LNHDA, CDR2 SQIVND (reference sequence). CDR3 coding DNA: TGTGCCAGTAGTATAGATCAGGGCAGGGAGCAGTTCTTC. Amino acid sequence: CASSIDQGREQFF. Looking up the rest from reference TRBV19 and TRBJ2-1 gives the full variable domain: DGGITQSPKYLFRKEGQNVTLSCEQNLNHDAMYWYRQDPGQGLRLIYYSQIVNDFQKGDIAEGYSVSREKKESFPLTVTSAQKNPTAFYLCASSIDQGREQFFGPGTRLTVL.

This clone appeared a single time. The CDR3 nucleotides read TGTGCCAGCAGCTCCGTGGGACAGTTCGAGCAGTACTTC. Protein: CASSSVGQFEQYF. The gene calls are TRBV7-2 and TRBJ2-7; the match to TRBD1 covers 7 bases. The V and J ends lost 4 bases and 6 bases, in that order; junction bases with no gene match: 6. This CDR3 has 13 residues. Germline V gene data show CDR1 as SGHTA and CDR2 as FQGNSA.

The V and J genes are TRBV29-1 and TRBJ2-7; possible D gene TRBD2, 5 bases. Germline V gene lookup returns CDR1 SQVTM and CDR2 ANQGSEA. This CDR3 contains 13 residues. V shed 2 bases and J shed 2 bases, with 10 bases lying between them. Here the CDR3 reads CSVERPGTYEQYF. In DNA form, the CDR3 reads TGCAGCGTTGAACGGCCGGGGACCTACGAGCAGTACTTC.

This clone was observed a single time. The V and J genes are TRBV11-2 and TRBJ2-7, with D hard to call. The V gene lost 5 bases and the J gene lost 3 bases, with 5 bases spanning the gap. The germline V gene has CDR1 SGHAT and CDR2 FQNNGV. The CDR3 has 11 residues. In DNA, the CDR3 is TGTGCCAGCAGCGCATACTACGAGCAGTACTTC. Its translation is CASSAYYEQYF.